This TCR beta chain emerged from a study of shared clonotypes between healthy human individuals. Study at large: A donor's plate count was three for CD4 naive and three for CD4 memory; CD8 naive had two and CD8 memory one. Study-level points and caveats: Non-shared clonotypes were found to have lower generation probabilities than the clonotypes that were shared by all four of the sorted-subset donors.

Of note for this clone: The antigen is not known.

Assay: immunoSEQ multiplex PCR; the TCRdb copy retains only in-frame clones and omits some. This sample carries some 740,000 clones, 80% to 95% of them seen once, and the ten largest clones take around 24%. Naive CD8 cells, CD45RO-negative and positively selected for CCR7, excluded terminally differentiated effector memory CD45RA+ cells. The V gene's germline CDR1 is MGHDK and CDR2 SYGVNS. The V and J ends lost 8 bases and 6 bases respectively, with 10 bases between them. The CDR3 is 12 residues long. The receptor was isolated from a man younger than 40 in good health. Sequencing was carried out using naive CD8+ T cells sorted from blood. The chain couples TRBV25-1 to TRBJ2-2; D is ambiguous. DNA of the CDR3: TGTGCCAGCCGCAACTGGGCCGGGGAGCTGTTTTTT. Translated: CASRNWAGELFF.